These 26 T cell receptor beta chains share one sample of origin, sequenced in a study of blood T cell repertoires in COVID-19. Generated by immunoSEQ multiplex PCR, the TCRdb table keeps only in-frame clones and is missing some. The sample lists hundreds of thousands of clones, about 90% occurring once. The specimen was PBMCs or T cells enriched from blood (not recorded which). The receptors shown here come from a man aged 25-40 years who had been exposed to COVID-19.

J is TRBJ1-1 and V is TRBV5-1; D is perhaps TRBD1 (5 bases). The CDR3 is 14 amino acids. CDR1 and CDR2 (germline): SGHRS, YFSETQ. Trimming took off 0 bases at V and 3 bases at J, with 9 bases between the two ends. DNA of the CDR3: TGCGCCAGCAGCTTGGCAGGGTTAGACACTGAAGCTTTCTTT. This translates into CASSLAGLDTEAFF.

The chain employs TRBV29-1 and TRBJ1-5; 8 bases fit TRBD1. The CDR3 is made up of 14 amino acids. V was clipped by 1 base and J by 4 bases; unmatched bases: 3. In germline, CDR1 is SQVTM, CDR2 ANQGSEA. CDR3 nucleotide sequence: TGCAGCGTTGAAGTACAGGGGGGAAATCAGCCCCAGCATTTT. Amino acids: CSVEVQGGNQPQHF.

The rearrangement uses TRBV2 and TRBJ2-3, with 8 positions matching TRBD1. V was pared by 6 bases and J by 3 bases, with 8 bases of the junction left unmatched. CDR3 length: 15 amino acids. CDR1 and CDR2 (germline): SNHLY, FYNNEI. For the CDR3, the DNA is TGTGCCAGCAGGGACCAGGGGGCGGGTACAGATACGCAGTATTTT. Translation: CASRDQGAGTDTQYF.

The chain couples TRBV6-1 to TRBJ1-1, with D uncertain. Trimming pared 2 bases from V and 2 bases from J, leaving 9 bases between. The CDR3 is 14 amino acids. Germline assignment: CDR1 MNHNS and CDR2 SASEGT. The CDR3 region has the DNA TGTGCCAGCAGTGAACTTCGCCTAAACACTGAAGCTTTCTTT. Amino acid sequence: CASSELRLNTEAFF.

The gene calls are TRBV21-1 and TRBJ1-2; the table gives TRBD1 as D, unverified against the DNA. TRBV21-1 is a pseudogene locus. There are 17 residues in the CDR3. Here the CDR3 DNA reads TGTGCCAGCAGCAAAGAGAGGACAGGGGGCTTTGGCTATGGCTACACCTTC. This translates into CASSKERTGGFGYGYTF.

The gene calls are TRBV19 and TRBJ2-3; D perhaps matches TRBD2 (5 bases). The CDR3 is 15 amino acids. Germline-derived CDR1 and CDR2 are LNHDA and SQIVND (reference sequence). V was pared by 3 bases and J by 2 bases, with 12 bases between. The CDR3 bases are TGTGCCAGTAGTATCGAGCGGCACCTCACAGATACGCAGTATTTT. Its protein is CASSIERHLTDTQYF.

The V call is TRBV13, the J call TRBJ2-1; D may be TRBD1 (6 bases). V lost 5 bases, J lost 3 bases, and 14 bases lay in between. This CDR3 has 15 amino acids. The V gene's germline CDR1 is PRHDT and CDR2 FYEKMQ (reference sequence). CDR3 residues: CASSVYRDNYNEQFF. The CDR3 DNA reads TGTGCCAGCAGCGTATACCGGGACAACTACAATGAGCAGTTCTTC.

The chain recombines TRBV7-2 with TRBJ1-4, with D tentatively TRBD1 (5 bases). The ends were cut back, 5 bases at V and 4 bases at J, with 17 bases in the middle. Looked up from germline, CDR1 is SGHTA and CDR2 is FQGNSA. This CDR3 has 16 amino acids. CDR3 coding DNA: TGTGCCAGCAGCCTACTCCCTCGACAGCATAATGAAAAACTGTTTTTT. As protein: CASSLLPRQHNEKLFF.

J is TRBJ1-2 and V is TRBV6-5; TRBD1 aligns across 7 bases. The V segment lost 0 bases and the J segment 7 bases; nucleotides outside the gene matches: 11. Looked up from germline, CDR1 is MNHEY and CDR2 is SVGAGI. The CDR3 sequence is 16 residues long. The CDR3, as DNA: TGTGCCAGCAGTTACTCGTTAAGAGGGGGCGGCGGTGGCTACACCTTC. This sequence encodes CASSYSLRGGGGGYTF.

The rearrangement links TRBV5-4 to TRBJ1-5; weak D call: TRBD1 (6 bases). Germline V gene data show CDR1 as SGHNT and CDR2 as YYREEE (reference sequence). V lost 0 bases and J 4 bases, leaving 11 bases between the germline ends. The CDR3 is 15 residues long. The CDR3 DNA is TGTGCCAGCAGCTTGGGGGGTGGGACAAATCAGCCCCAGCATTTT. It codes for CASSLGGGTNQPQHF.

The gene calls are TRBV10-3 and TRBJ2-1; TRBD2 matches at 8 bases. Trimming took 10 bases from V and 4 from J; bases not matched to a gene: 6. Germline CDR1 is ENHRY and CDR2 is SYGVKD. The CDR3 is made up of 13 amino acids. CDR3 bases: TGTGCCACCGCGGGGGGCCTTTACAATGAGCAGTTCTTC. This sequence encodes CATAGGLYNEQFF.

This chain links TRBV29-1 with TRBJ1-2, with 7 positions matching TRBD1. Germline lookup yields CDR1 SQVTM and CDR2 ANQGSEA. Trimming removed 1 base from V and 4 bases from J; junction bases left unmatched: 6. The CDR3 covers 14 residues. The DNA for the CDR3 is TGCAGCGTTGAAGCACAGGGGCAACTCTATGGCTACACCTTC. This sequence encodes CSVEAQGQLYGYTF.

The V call is TRBV14, the J call TRBJ2-1; no definite D call. V lost 0 bases to trimming and J lost 6 bases, with 12 bases between them. There are 15 residues in the CDR3. Germline CDR1 is SGHDN and CDR2 is FVKESK. In nucleotides, the CDR3 is TGTGCCAGCAGCCAAGAGGTAGCCTATGTCAATGAGCAGTTCTTC. Residues: CASSQEVAYVNEQFF.

The CDR3 loop is CASSQDRGEKLFF. The CDR3 DNA reads as TGTGCCAGCAGTCAGGACAGGGGTGAAAAACTGTTTTTT. The rearrangement links TRBV6-5 to TRBJ1-4; 9 bases agree with TRBD1. From germline, CDR1 is MNHEY and CDR2 SVGAGI. V lost 5 bases and J lost 7; bases outside the gene matches: 2. This CDR3 has 13 amino acids.

CDR3 bases: TGTGCCATCAGAGCCGGGACTAGCGGTTTCTCTGGGGCCAACGTCCTGACTTTC. This gives the protein CAIRAGTSGFSGANVLTF. This chain links TRBV10-3 with TRBJ2-6; 11 bases are a match to TRBD2. Germline V gene sequence: CDR1 ENHRY, CDR2 SYGVKD. The CDR3 extends over 18 amino acids. With V trimmed by 6 bases and J by 0 bases, 7 bases remained unmatched.

V usage is TRBV5-1 and J usage is TRBJ2-5; the D is unclear. The CDR3 length is 13 residues. Germline V gene data show CDR1 as SGHRS and CDR2 as YFSETQ. Trimming shortened V by 1 base and J by 3 bases, and 7 bases separated the two germline ends. The DNA for the CDR3 is TGCGCCAGCAGCTTGACTATAAAAGAGACCCAGTACTTC. Translated, it gives CASSLTIKETQYF.

V is TRBV5-1 and J is TRBJ1-6, with D unclear. The ends were cut back, 0 bases at V and 8 bases at J, with 15 bases in the middle. CDR1 and CDR2 (germline): SGHRS, YFSETQ. CDR3 length: 16 amino acids. As DNA, the CDR3 is TGCGCCAGCAGCTTGGGCCGTATGAGGGAGGATTCACCCCTCCACTTT. As protein: CASSLGRMREDSPLHF.

This clone was seen just once. The chain recombines TRBV4-1 with TRBJ2-7; D is perhaps TRBD1 (6 bases). Germline V gene data show CDR1 as MGHRA and CDR2 as YSYEKL. This CDR3 is 15 amino acids long. V was pared by 0 bases and J by 4 bases, with 13 bases between. CDR3 bases: TGCGCCAGCAGCCAAGAACAGGGTTTGGGATACGAGCAGTACTTC. This encodes CASSQEQGLGYEQYF.

This chain connects TRBV12-5 to TRBJ1-6; TRBD1 aligns across 7 bases. The CDR3 consists of 16 residues. V gave up 0 bases and J gave up 7 bases; unmatched junction bases: 6. CDR1 LGHNT and CDR2 FRNRAP come from the germline V gene. CDR3 amino acids: CASGLVLGGPNSPLHF. CDR3 DNA: TGTGCTAGTGGTTTGGTCTTAGGGGGCCCCAATTCACCCCTCCACTTT.

The gene calls are TRBV5-1 and TRBJ1-5; D is uncertain. V was clipped by 3 bases and J by 3 bases, with 10 bases between them. The CDR3 has 14 residues. Per the germline V gene, CDR1 is SGHRS and CDR2 is YFSETQ. The CDR3 region is CASSSGDPNQPQHF. The CDR3 DNA reads as TGCGCCAGCAGCTCAGGCGATCCCAATCAGCCCCAGCATTTT.

The CDR3 region has the DNA TGTGCCAGCAGCTTAAGCCATCCAGGGTACGAGCAGTACTTC. Translation gives CASSLSHPGYEQYF. J is TRBJ2-7 and V is TRBV11-2; D is perhaps TRBD1 (5 bases). The CDR3 runs 14 residues. CDR1 is SGHAT and CDR2 is FQNNGV in the germline V gene. The V gene lost 2 bases and the J gene lost 4 bases, with 12 bases spanning the gap.

This chain's CDR3 is CAIWGGKPVEQYF. The CDR3 nucleotides are TGTGCCATCTGGGGGGGCAAGCCTGTCGAGCAGTACTTC. The chain has TRBV28 and TRBJ2-7; perhaps TRBD2 as D (7 bases). The V end lost 10 bases, the J end lost 6 bases, and 19 bases lay between the germline ends. This CDR3 spans 13 amino acids. The V gene's germline CDR1 is MDHEN and CDR2 SYDVKM.

The chain recombines TRBV7-6 with TRBJ2-7; tentatively, D is TRBD1 (5 bases). The CDR3 has 14 amino acids. The germline gives CDR1 SGHVS, CDR2 FNYEAQ. V lost 4 bases and J 3 bases, leaving 13 bases between the germline ends. CDR3 region: CASSSPAQGYEQYF. In DNA form, the CDR3 reads TGTGCCAGCAGCTCCCCGGCCCAGGGCTACGAGCAGTACTTC.

The V call is TRBV11-2, the J call TRBJ2-2, with D possibly TRBD1 on 5 matching bases. Trimming took 5 bases from V and 2 from J, leaving 15 bases between them. This CDR3 is built from 16 residues. Germline V gene data show CDR1 as SGHAT and CDR2 as FQNNGV. The DNA of the CDR3 is TGTGCCAGCAGCCAAAACAGGCGTCCCAACACCGGGGAGCTGTTTTTT. Amino acid sequence: CASSQNRRPNTGELFF.

The gene calls are TRBV6-1 and TRBJ2-5; TRBD1 matches at 8 bases. The CDR3 contains 21 residues. CDR1 is MNHNS and CDR2 is SASEGT in the germline V gene. Trimming cost V 1 base and J 2 bases; bases outside gene matches: 21. The CDR3 DNA is TGTGCCAGCAGTGAAGTGCGGGTCAGTGGGGACAGGAGGAGGGTACAAGAGACCCAGTACTTC. Protein product: CASSEVRVSGDRRRVQETQYF.

The chain is built from TRBV27 and TRBJ1-3; tentative D call: TRBD1 (6 bases). CDR3 length equals 15 residues. The germline V gene encodes CDR1 MNHEY and CDR2 SMNVEV (reference sequence). The V gene lost 5 bases and the J gene lost 0 bases, with 11 bases spanning the gap. The CDR3 sequence is CASSRGGSSGNTIYF. CDR3 in DNA: TGTGCCAGCAGTCGAGGGGGTTCCTCTGGAAACACCATATATTTT.